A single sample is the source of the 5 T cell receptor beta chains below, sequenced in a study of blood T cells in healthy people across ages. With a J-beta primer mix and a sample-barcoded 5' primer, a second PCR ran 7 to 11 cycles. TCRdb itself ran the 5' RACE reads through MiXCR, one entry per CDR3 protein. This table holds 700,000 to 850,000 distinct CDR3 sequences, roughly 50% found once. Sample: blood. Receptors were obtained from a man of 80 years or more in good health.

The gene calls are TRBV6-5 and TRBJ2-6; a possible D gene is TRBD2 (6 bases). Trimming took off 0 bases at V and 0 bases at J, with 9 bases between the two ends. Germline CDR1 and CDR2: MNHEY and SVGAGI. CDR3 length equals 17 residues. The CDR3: CASSYSRGRSGANVLTF. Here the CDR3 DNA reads TGTGCCAGCAGTTACTCGCGGGGCCGCTCTGGGGCCAACGTCCTGACTTTC.

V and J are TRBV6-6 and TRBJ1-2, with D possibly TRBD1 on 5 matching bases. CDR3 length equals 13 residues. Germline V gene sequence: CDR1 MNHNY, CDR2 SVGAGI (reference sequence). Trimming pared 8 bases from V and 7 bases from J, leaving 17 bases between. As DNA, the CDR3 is TGTGCCAGCTCAATAAAGGGCGGGGGTGGCTACACCTTC. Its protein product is CASSIKGGGGYTF.

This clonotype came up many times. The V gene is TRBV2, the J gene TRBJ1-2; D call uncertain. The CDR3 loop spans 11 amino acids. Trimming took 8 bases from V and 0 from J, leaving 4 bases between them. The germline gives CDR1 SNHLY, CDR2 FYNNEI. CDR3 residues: CASGANYGYTF. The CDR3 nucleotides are TGTGCCAGCGGGGCTAACTATGGCTACACCTTC.

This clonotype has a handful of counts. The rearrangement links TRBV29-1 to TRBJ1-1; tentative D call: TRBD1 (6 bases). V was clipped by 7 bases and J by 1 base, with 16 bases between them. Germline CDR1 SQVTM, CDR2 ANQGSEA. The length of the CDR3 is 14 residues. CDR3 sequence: CSGGEGQTNTEAFF. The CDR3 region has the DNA TGCAGCGGGGGCGAAGGACAGACGAACACTGAAGCTTTCTTT.

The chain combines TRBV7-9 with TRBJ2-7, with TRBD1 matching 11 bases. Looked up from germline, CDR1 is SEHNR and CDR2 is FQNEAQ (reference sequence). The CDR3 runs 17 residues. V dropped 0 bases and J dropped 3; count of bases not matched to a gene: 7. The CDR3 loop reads CASSLARGQGAFYEQYF. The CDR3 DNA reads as TGTGCCAGCAGCTTAGCGCGTGGACAGGGGGCTTTCTACGAGCAGTACTTC.